The next 25 T cell receptor beta chains were all read from a single sample in a study of T cell responses to AZD1222 COVID-19 vaccine. Assay used: immunoSEQ multiplex PCR; TCRdb lists only in-frame clones, some missing. The table has some 150,000 clones, 70% to 90% seen once. The specimen comprised peripheral blood, sampled on day 0 of MenACWY control vaccination. The receptors stem from an adult in good health.

The table lists this clone with a few counts. The J gene is TRBJ1-1, the V gene TRBV18; D not resolved. The CDR3 is 13 residues long. V was clipped by 5 bases and J by 1 base, with 8 bases between them. Germline V gives CDR1 KGHSH, CDR2 LQKENI. The chain's CDR3 is CASSNQANTEAFF. The CDR3 DNA sequence: TGTGCCAGCTCAAACCAGGCGAACACTGAAGCTTTCTTT.

V usage is TRBV11-3 and J usage is TRBJ2-1; D call uncertain. The CDR3 loop spans 12 amino acids. Germline V gene sequence: CDR1 SGHNT, CDR2 YENEEA. Trimming took off 5 bases at V and 14 bases at J, with 16 bases between the two ends. Here the CDR3 reads CASSPYLGNKFF. CDR3 coding DNA: TGTGCCAGCAGCCCATACTTGGGAAACAAGTTCTTC. Variable domain in full (rest from reference TRBV11-3 and TRBJ2-1): EAGVVQSPRYKIIEKKQPVAFWCNPISGHNTLYWYLQNLGQGPELLIRYENEEAVDDSQLPKDRFSAERLKGVDSTLKIQPAELGDSAVYLCASSPYLGNKFFGPGTRLTVL.

Worth noting for this clone: At one end the junction does not follow the germline gene, possibly because of a read error. The J gene is TRBJ2-5, the V gene TRBV7-7; TRBD2 agrees at 9 bases. CDR3 length: 15 amino acids. Germline lookup yields CDR1 SSHAT and CDR2 FNYEAQ (reference sequence). CDR3 bases: TGTGCTAGCAGCCCAATAGCGGGAGAGAGGGAGACCCAGTACTTC. This codes for CASSPIAGERETQYF. Looking up the rest from reference TRBV7-7 and TRBJ2-5 gives the full variable domain: GAGVSQSPRYKVTKRGQDVTLRCDPISSHATLYWYQQALGQGPEFLTYFNYEAQPDKSGLPSDRFSAERPEGSISTLTIQRTEQRDSAMYRCASSPIAGERETQYFGPGTRLLVL.

This chain joins TRBV11-3 and TRBJ2-7; D could derive from TRBD1 or TRBD2 (5 bases each). Trimming removed 7 bases at V and 2 bases at J, with 18 bases between. The CDR3 loop spans 15 amino acids. CDR1 is SGHNT and CDR2 is YENEEA in the germline V gene. CDR3 DNA: TGTGCCAGCACCCCCCGGGACGGGATTACCTACGAGCAGTACTTC. Encoded protein: CASTPRDGITYEQYF.

The chain couples TRBV15 to TRBJ2-3; the D gene is possibly TRBD1 (7 bases). The V and J ends lost 5 bases and 6 bases respectively, with 18 bases between them. This CDR3 has 15 amino acids. The germline CDR1 and CDR2 sequences are LNHNV and YYDKDF (reference sequence). The CDR3 nucleotides read TGTGCCACCAGCGGCAGGGGGGAAAATTGGGATACGCAGTATTTT. It specifies CATSGRGENWDTQYF.

This clone has a handful of counts. The junction differs from germline at one of its ends, possibly a read error. The J gene is TRBJ2-5, the V gene TRBV7-7, with 8 positions matching TRBD2. Germline V CDR1 and CDR2: SSHAT, FNYEAQ (reference sequence). The length of the CDR3 is 13 residues. In DNA form, the CDR3 reads TGTGCTAGCAGCCCCCGGGAGGGTGGGACCCAGTACTTC. As protein: CASSPREGGTQYF.

The rearrangement joins TRBV2 to TRBJ2-7; D uncertain. CDR1 and CDR2 (germline): SNHLY, FYNNEI. The CDR3 contains 12 residues. The germline V and J ends were trimmed by 6 bases and 3 bases, with 9 bases remaining between them. DNA of the CDR3: TGTGCCAGCAGGGACCCCTACTACGAGCAGTACTTC. Protein sequence: CASRDPYYEQYF.

V gene TRBV28 combines with J gene TRBJ1-2; 7 positions match TRBD1. Germline values: CDR1 MDHEN, CDR2 SYDVKM. The J segment lost 3 bases and the V segment lost 8 bases, leaving 12 bases of the junction unmatched. The length of the CDR3 is 15 residues. The CDR3 sequence: CASCAGQIRDYGYTF. CDR3 in DNA: TGTGCCAGCTGTGCGGGACAGATAAGGGACTATGGCTACACCTTC.

The V call is TRBV5-8, the J call TRBJ1-2; TRBD1 matches 7 bases. J lost 7 bases, V lost 3 bases, and 9 bases had no gene match. There are 14 residues in the CDR3. Germline CDR1 reads SGHTS; CDR2 reads YDEGEE. CDR3 in amino acids: CASSWTDRLPGYTF. The DNA of the CDR3 is TGTGCCAGCAGCTGGACGGACAGGCTGCCTGGCTACACCTTC.

V is TRBV28 and J is TRBJ1-1, with D possibly matching TRBD1 (5 bases). The CDR3 totals 14 residues. The germline gives CDR1 MDHEN, CDR2 SYDVKM. V lost 7 bases, J lost 4 bases, and 16 bases lay in between. DNA of the CDR3: TGTGCCAGCAACGACCGGCAGGGCACCACTGAAGCTTTCTTT. This encodes CASNDRQGTTEAFF.

The chain has TRBV7-3 and TRBJ2-1, with unresolved D. Germline CDR1 SGHTA, CDR2 FQGTGA. Between the trimmed V and J ends, which lost 6 bases and 8 bases, there was a span of 23 bases. The CDR3 contains 16 residues. CDR3 protein: CASSGHSAAGLDEQFF. The CDR3 region has the DNA TGTGCCAGCAGTGGTCATTCCGCGGCTGGTTTGGATGAGCAGTTCTTC. Supplemented by reference TRBV7-3 and TRBJ2-1, the full variable domain reads GAGVSQTPSNKVTEKGKYVELRCDPISGHTALYWYRQSLGQGPEFLIYFQGTGAADDSGLPNDRFFAVRPEGSVSTLKIQRTERGDSAVYLCASSGHSAAGLDEQFFGPGTRLTVL.

As for this clone: At one end, the junction sequence differs from germline, possibly due to a read error. The chain has TRBV2 and TRBJ1-4; no clear D gene. Germline CDR1 reads SNHLY; CDR2 reads FYNNEI. CDR3 length: 14 amino acids. Here the CDR3 DNA reads TGTGCCAGCAGGGAAGACACGGGAGGGGAAAAACTGTTTTTT. It yields the protein CASREDTGGEKLFF.

This chain connects TRBV19 to TRBJ2-2; 10 bases map to TRBD2. The CDR3 has 17 amino acids. J was trimmed by 1 base and V by 3 bases; bases with no gene match: 5. Germline CDR1 is LNHDA and CDR2 is SQIVND (reference sequence). The CDR3 protein is CASSIGIAGGNTGELFF. The CDR3 coding sequence is TGTGCCAGTAGTATCGGGATAGCGGGAGGGAACACCGGGGAGCTGTTTTTT.

The chain combines TRBV28 with TRBJ2-3; the match to TRBD2 covers 12 bases. CDR3 size: 16 residues. Germline V gene sequence: CDR1 MDHEN, CDR2 SYDVKM. J was trimmed by 0 bases and V by 2 bases; bases with no gene match: 0. The CDR3: CASSLGTSGSTDTQYF. For the CDR3, the DNA is TGTGCCAGCAGTTTAGGGACTAGCGGGAGCACAGATACGCAGTATTTT.

The J gene is TRBJ2-3, the V gene TRBV5-4, with 11 bases identical to TRBD2. Per the germline V gene, CDR1 is SGHNT and CDR2 is YYREEE (reference sequence). Trimming at V came to 1 base and at J to 5 bases, leaving 3 bases not matched to a gene. CDR3 length: 15 residues. DNA of the CDR3: TGTGCCAGCAGCTTGAAACTAGCGGGGGAAGATACGCAGTATTTT. Amino acid sequence: CASSLKLAGEDTQYF.

The V call is TRBV5-6, the J call TRBJ2-2; 8 nucleotides match TRBD1. V gave up 6 bases and J gave up 3 bases; unmatched junction bases: 7. The germline gives CDR1 SGHDT, CDR2 YYEEEE. The CDR3 loop spans 15 amino acids. The CDR3 DNA reads TGTGCCAGCAACCGACTGACAGGGGACACCGGGGAGCTGTTTTTT. Residues: CASNRLTGDTGELFF.

The CDR3 reads CAWGRYSGNTIYF. In DNA, the CDR3 is TGTGCCTGGGGACGGTACTCTGGAAACACCATATATTTT. This chain links TRBV30 with TRBJ1-3; D uncertain. This CDR3 is 13 amino acids long. Germline-derived CDR1 and CDR2 are GTSNPN and SVGIG (reference sequence). Trimming left V 5 bases short and J 0 bases short, with 8 bases between.

The chain joins TRBV28 to TRBJ2-1; D is undetermined. Trimming stripped 5 bases from V and 4 bases from J, with 6 bases between. Germline V gene sequence: CDR1 MDHEN, CDR2 SYDVKM. The CDR3 is 12 amino acids. CDR3 coding DNA: TGTGCCAGCAGTATCGAGTACAATGAGCAGTTCTTC. Its protein is CASSIEYNEQFF. Based on the CDR3 plus reference TRBV28 and TRBJ2-1, the full variable domain is DVKVTQSSRYLVKRTGEKVFLECVQDMDHENMFWYRQDPGLGLRLIYFSYDVKMKEKGDIPEGYSVSREKKERFSLILESASTNQTSMYLCASSIEYNEQFFGPGTRLTVL.

V usage is TRBV9 and J usage is TRBJ2-2; TRBD2 aligns across 11 bases. The CDR3 length is 14 residues. The germline CDR1 and CDR2 sequences are SGDLS and YYNGEE. V dropped 3 bases and J dropped 9; count of bases not matched to a gene: 4. Here the CDR3 reads CASSGTSGSRELFF. The CDR3 DNA is TGTGCCAGCAGCGGAACTAGCGGGAGCAGGGAGCTGTTTTTT.

The chain combines TRBV19 with TRBJ1-2, with no clear D. Germline-derived CDR1 and CDR2 are LNHDA and SQIVND (reference sequence). CDR3 length: 12 amino acids. V was shortened by 0 bases and J by 5 bases, with 4 bases between the two germline ends. The CDR3 sequence is CASSIEIYGYTF. The CDR3 nucleotides read TGTGCCAGTAGTATAGAGATATATGGCTACACCTTC. The variable domain in full, with the rest retrieved from reference TRBV19 and TRBJ1-2, is DGGITQSPKYLFRKEGQNVTLSCEQNLNHDAMYWYRQDPGQGLRLIYYSQIVNDFQKGDIAEGYSVSREKKESFPLTVTSAQKNPTAFYLCASSIEIYGYTFGSGTRLTVV.

This sequence joins TRBV9 and TRBJ2-3; D is possibly TRBD2 (5 bases). Germline assignment: CDR1 SGDLS and CDR2 YYNGEE. The CDR3 consists of 13 residues. The V end was cut by 4 bases, the J end by 4 bases, with 10 bases between. The CDR3 coding sequence is TGTGCCAGCAGCTCTAGAGGGTCAGATACGCAGTATTTT. Protein: CASSSRGSDTQYF.

The chain has TRBV2 and TRBJ2-7, with D maybe TRBD2 (6 bases). Germline V gene sequence: CDR1 SNHLY, CDR2 FYNNEI. With 6 bases removed from V and 6 bases from J, the gap between germline ends came to 18 bases. The CDR3 contains 14 residues. CDR3 protein: CASRTGLSNREQYF. Written as DNA, the CDR3 is TGTGCCAGCAGAACGGGACTTAGTAATCGCGAGCAGTACTTC. Complete variable domain (other parts from reference TRBV2 and TRBJ2-7): EPEVTQTPSHQVTQMGQEVILRCVPISNHLYFYWYRQILGQKVEFLVSFYNNEISEKSEIFDDQFSVERPDGSNFTLKIRSTKLEDSAMYFCASRTGLSNREQYFGPGTRLTVT.

This rearrangement joins TRBV6-5 to TRBJ1-1; D gene ambiguous. V was pared by 7 bases and J by 5 bases, with 14 bases between. The CDR3 loop spans 13 amino acids. Germline CDR1 is MNHEY and CDR2 is SVGAGI. CDR3: CASTDWGGTEAFF. CDR3 in DNA: TGTGCCAGCACCGACTGGGGAGGTACTGAAGCTTTCTTT.

The chain is built from TRBV4-1 and TRBJ1-1, with 7 bases fitting TRBD1. This CDR3 comprises 14 residues. V shed 5 bases, J shed 5 bases, and the junction held 8 bases outside the gene matches. Germline loops: CDR1 MGHRA, CDR2 YSYEKL. The CDR3, as DNA: TGCGCCAGCAGCAACCACAGGGGATCTACTGAAGCTTTCTTT. It yields the protein CASSNHRGSTEAFF.

This chain connects TRBV5-1 to TRBJ1-2; 8 bases fit TRBD1. Germline loops: CDR1 SGHRS, CDR2 YFSETQ. The V segment lost 2 bases and the J segment 3 bases; nucleotides outside the gene matches: 6. The CDR3 has 15 residues. The CDR3 bases are TGCGCCAGCAGCTTTTCGCCGGGACAGGACTATGGCTACACCTTC. As protein: CASSFSPGQDYGYTF.